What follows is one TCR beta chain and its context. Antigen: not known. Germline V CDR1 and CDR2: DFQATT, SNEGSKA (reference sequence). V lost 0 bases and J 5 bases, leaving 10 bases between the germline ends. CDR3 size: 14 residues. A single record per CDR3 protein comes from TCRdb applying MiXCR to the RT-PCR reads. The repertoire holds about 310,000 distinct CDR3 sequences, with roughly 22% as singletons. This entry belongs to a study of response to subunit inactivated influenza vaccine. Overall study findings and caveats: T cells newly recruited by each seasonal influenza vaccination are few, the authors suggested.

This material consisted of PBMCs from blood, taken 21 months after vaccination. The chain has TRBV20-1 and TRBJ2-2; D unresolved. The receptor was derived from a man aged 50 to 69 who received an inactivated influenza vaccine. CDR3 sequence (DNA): TGCAGTGCTAGAGACCCTTTTCGAACCGGGGAGCTGTTTTTT. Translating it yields CSARDPFRTGELFF.